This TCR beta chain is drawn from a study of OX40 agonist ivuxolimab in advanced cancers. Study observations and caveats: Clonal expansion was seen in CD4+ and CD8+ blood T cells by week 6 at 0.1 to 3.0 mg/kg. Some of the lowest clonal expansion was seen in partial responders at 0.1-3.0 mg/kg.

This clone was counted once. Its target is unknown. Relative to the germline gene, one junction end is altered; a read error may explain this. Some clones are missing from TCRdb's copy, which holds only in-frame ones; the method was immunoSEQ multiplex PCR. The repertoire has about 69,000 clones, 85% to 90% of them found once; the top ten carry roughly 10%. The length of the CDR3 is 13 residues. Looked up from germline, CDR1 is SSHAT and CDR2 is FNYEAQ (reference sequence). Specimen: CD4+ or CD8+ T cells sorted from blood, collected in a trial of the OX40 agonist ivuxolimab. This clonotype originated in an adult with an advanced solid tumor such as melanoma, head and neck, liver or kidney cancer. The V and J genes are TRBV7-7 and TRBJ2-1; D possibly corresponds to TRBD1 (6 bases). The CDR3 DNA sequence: TGTGCTAGCAGCTTAGGACAGAACAATGAGCAGTTCTTC. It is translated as CASSLGQNNEQFF.